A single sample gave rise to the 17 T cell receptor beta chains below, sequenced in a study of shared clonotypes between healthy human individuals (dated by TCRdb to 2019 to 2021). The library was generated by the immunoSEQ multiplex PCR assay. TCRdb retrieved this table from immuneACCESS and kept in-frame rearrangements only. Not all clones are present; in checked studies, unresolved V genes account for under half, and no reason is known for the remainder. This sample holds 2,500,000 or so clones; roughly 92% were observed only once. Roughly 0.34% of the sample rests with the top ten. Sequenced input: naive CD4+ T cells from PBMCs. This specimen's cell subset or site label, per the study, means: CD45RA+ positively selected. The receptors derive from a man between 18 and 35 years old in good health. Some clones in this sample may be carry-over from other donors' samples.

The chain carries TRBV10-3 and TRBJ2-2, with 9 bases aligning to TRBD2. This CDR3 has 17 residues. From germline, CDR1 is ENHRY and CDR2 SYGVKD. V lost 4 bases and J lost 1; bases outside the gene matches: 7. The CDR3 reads CAISAGREGRNTGELFF. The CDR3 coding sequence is TGTGCCATCAGTGCGGGGCGGGAGGGCCGGAACACCGGGGAGCTGTTTTTT.

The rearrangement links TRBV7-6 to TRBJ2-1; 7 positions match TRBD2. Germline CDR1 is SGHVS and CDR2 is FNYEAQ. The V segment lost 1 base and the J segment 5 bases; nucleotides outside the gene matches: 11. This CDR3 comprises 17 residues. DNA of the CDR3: TGTGCCAGCAGCTTAGGGTTGGCAGCGGGAAAACACAATGAGCAGTTCTTC. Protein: CASSLGLAAGKHNEQFF.

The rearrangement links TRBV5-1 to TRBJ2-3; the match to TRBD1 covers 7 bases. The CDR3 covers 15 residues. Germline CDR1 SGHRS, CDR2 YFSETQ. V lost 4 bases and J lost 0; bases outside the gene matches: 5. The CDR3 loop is CASSDLGQSTDTQYF. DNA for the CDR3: TGCGCCAGCAGCGACTTGGGACAGAGCACAGATACGCAGTATTTT.

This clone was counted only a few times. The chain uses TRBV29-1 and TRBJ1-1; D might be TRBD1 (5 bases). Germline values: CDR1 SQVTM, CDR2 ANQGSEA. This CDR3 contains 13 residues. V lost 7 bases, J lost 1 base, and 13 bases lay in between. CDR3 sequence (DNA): TGCAGCGCCCTGGGACGGCCGAACACTGAAGCTTTCTTT. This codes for CSALGRPNTEAFF.

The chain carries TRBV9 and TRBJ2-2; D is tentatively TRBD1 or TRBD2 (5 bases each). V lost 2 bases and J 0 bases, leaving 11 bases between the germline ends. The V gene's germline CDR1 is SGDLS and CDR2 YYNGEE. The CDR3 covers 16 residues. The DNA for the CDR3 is TGTGCCAGCAGCGTTTGGGGGTCCACGAACACCGGGGAGCTGTTTTTT. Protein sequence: CASSVWGSTNTGELFF.

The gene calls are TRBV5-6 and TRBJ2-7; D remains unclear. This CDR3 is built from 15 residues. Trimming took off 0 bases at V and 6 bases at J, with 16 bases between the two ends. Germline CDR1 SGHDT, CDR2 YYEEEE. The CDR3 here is CASSLVRGSLREQYF. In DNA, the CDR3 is TGTGCCAGCAGCTTGGTTCGCGGTTCTCTTCGCGAGCAGTACTTC.

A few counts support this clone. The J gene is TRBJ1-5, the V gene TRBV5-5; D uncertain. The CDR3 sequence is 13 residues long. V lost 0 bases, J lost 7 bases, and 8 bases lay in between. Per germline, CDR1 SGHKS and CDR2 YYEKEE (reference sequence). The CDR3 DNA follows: TGTGCCAGCAGCTTGGGTGGAGGGCAGCCCCAGCATTTT. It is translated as CASSLGGGQPQHF.

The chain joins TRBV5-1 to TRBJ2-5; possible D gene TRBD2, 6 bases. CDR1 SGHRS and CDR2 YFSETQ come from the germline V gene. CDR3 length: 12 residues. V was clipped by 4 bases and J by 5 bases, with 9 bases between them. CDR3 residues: CASSPAGETQYF. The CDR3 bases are TGCGCCAGCAGCCCCGCGGGGGAGACCCAGTACTTC.

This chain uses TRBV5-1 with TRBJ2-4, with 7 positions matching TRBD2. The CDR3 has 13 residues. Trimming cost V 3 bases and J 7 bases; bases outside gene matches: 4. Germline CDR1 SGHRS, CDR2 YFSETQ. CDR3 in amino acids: CASSSGGSNIQYF. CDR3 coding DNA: TGCGCCAGCAGCTCGGGCGGGAGTAACATTCAGTACTTC.

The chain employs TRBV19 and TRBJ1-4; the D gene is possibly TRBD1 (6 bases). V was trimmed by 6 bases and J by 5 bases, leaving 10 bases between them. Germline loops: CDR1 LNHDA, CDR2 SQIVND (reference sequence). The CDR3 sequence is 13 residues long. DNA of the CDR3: TGTGCCAGTAGGCGGGGGCCGAATGAAAAACTGTTTTTT. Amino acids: CASRRGPNEKLFF.

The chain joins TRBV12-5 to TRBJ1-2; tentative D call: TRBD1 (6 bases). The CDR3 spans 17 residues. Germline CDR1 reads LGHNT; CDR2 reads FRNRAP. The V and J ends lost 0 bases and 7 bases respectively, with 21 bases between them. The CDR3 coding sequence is TGTGCTAGTGGTTTGGTACCGGGCCCAACAGGGTTCTCTGGCTACACCTTC. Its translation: CASGLVPGPTGFSGYTF.

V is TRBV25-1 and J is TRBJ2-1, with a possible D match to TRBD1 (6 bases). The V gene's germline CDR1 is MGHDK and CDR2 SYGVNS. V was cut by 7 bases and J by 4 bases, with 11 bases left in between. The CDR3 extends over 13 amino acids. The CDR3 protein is CASKETGYNEQFF. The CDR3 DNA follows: TGTGCCAGCAAAGAAACAGGGTACAATGAGCAGTTCTTC.

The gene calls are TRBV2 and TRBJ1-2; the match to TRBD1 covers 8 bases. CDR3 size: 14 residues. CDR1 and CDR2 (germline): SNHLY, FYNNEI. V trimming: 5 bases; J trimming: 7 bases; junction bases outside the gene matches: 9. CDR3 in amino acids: CASSTFQGAGGYTF. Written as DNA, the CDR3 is TGTGCCAGCAGTACCTTTCAGGGGGCGGGTGGCTACACCTTC.

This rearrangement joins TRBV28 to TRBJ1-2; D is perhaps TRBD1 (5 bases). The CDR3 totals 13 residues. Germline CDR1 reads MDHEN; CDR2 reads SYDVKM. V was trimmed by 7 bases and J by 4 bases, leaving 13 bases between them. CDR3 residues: CASTPGGAYGYTF. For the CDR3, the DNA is TGTGCCAGCACCCCCGGGGGAGCCTATGGCTACACCTTC.

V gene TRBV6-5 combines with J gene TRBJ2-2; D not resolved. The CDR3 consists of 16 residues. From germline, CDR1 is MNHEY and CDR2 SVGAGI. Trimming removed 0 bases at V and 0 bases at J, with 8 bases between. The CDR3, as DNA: TGTGCCAGCAGTTACTCGGGCGGAACGAACACCGGGGAGCTGTTTTTT. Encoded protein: CASSYSGGTNTGELFF.

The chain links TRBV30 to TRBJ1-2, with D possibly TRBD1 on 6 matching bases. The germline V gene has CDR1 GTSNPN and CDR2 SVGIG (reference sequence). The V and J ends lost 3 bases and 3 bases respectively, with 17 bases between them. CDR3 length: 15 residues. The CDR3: CAWSGQVRQDYGYTF. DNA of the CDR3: TGTGCCTGGAGCGGTCAGGTTCGACAGGACTATGGCTACACCTTC.

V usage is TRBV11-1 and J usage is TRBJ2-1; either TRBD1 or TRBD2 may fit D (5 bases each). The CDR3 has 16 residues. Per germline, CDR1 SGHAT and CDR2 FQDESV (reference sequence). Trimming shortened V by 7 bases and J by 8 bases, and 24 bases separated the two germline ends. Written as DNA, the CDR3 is TGTGCCAGCAACACGGGCCTCCTTGGGGGTCGGGATGAGCAGTTCTTC. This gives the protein CASNTGLLGGRDEQFF.